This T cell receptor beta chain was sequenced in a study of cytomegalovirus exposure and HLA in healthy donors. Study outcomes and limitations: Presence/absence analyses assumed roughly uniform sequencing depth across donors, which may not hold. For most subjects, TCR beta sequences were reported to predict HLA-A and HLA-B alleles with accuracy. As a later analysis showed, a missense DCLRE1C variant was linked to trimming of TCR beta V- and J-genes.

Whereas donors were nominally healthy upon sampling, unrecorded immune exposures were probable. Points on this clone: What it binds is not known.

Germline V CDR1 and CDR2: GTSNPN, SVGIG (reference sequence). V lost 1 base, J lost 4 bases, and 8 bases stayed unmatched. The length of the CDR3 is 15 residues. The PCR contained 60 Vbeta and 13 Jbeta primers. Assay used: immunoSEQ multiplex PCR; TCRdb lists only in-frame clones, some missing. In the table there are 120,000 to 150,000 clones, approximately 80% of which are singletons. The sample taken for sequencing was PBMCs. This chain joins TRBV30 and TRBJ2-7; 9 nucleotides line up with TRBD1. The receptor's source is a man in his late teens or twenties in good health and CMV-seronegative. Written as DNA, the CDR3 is TGTGCCTGGAGTGAGGGGGGGACAGGGTCATACGAGCAGTACTTC. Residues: CAWSEGGTGSYEQYF.